This is a list of T cell receptor beta chains from one sample in a study of T cell repertoires in cytomegalovirus infection. A single record per CDR3 protein comes from TCRdb applying MiXCR to the reads. Here the sample spans roughly 81,000 distinct CDR3 sequences, around 3.5% being singletons. Sequencing was carried out using PBMCs. The origin of the receptors is a human donor in good health (CMV status not recorded). Some clones in this sample may be carry-over from other donors' samples. Both conserved end residues are part of each CDR3. The D gene is left open where the match is weak. For some rows the clone size is stated as once, few or many, or as a class when expanded; others skip it.

>TRBV28|TRBJ1-4|many|-
TGTGCCAGCAGTTCCCGTAGAGGGAAGGATGAAAAACTGTTTTTT
CASSSRRGKDEKLFF
>TRBV7-2|TRBJ2-2|many|TRBD2
TGTGCCAGCAGCTTAGAACTAGCGGGCGGCGGGGAGCTGTTTTTT
CASSLELAGGGELFF
>TRBV7-8|TRBJ2-7|many|TRBD1
TGTGCCAGCAGCTACGACAGGGGGTACGAGCAGTACTTC
CASSYDRGYEQYF
>TRBV7-6|TRBJ2-4|many|-
TGTGCCAGCAGCCAAGTCGTTAGGGGTTGGACCAAAAACATTCAGTACTTC
CASSQVVRGWTKNIQYF
>TRBV27|TRBJ1-1|-|-
TGTGCCAGCAGTTTATCGGGGGGGTGGGGAGGTGACACTGAAGCTTTCTTT
CASSLSGGWGGDTEAFF
>TRBV7-2|TRBJ1-1|many|-
TGTGCCAGCAGCTTAGATGCAGGGTCGAACACTGAAGCTTTCTTT
CASSLDAGSNTEAFF
>TRBV7-6|TRBJ2-3|many|TRBD2
TGTGCCAGCAGCTCCAGACTAGCGGGGGGGATCACAGATACGCAGTATTTT
CASSSRLAGGITDTQYF
>TRBV19|TRBJ1-5|many|-
TGTGCCAGTAGTAACCCAGGCAATCAGCCCCAGCATTTT
CASSNPGNQPQHF
>TRBV5-5|TRBJ1-1|many|-
TGTGTCAGCAGCCCGCCGGTGAACACTGAAGCTTTCTTT
CVSSPPVNTEAFF
>TRBV6-2/TRBV6-3|TRBJ1-1|many|TRBD1
TGTGCCAGCAGTTACTCGAATGGACAGGGTACTCGGGACACTGAAGCTTTCTTT
CASSYSNGQGTRDTEAFF
>TRBV6-2/TRBV6-3|TRBJ1-1|many|-
TGTGCCAGCAGTACGCACGGGGCCGACACTGAAGCTTTCTTT
CASSTHGADTEAFF
>TRBV18|TRBJ1-1|many|-
TGTGCCAGCACGAACTCCGGACATAACACTGAAGCTTTCTTT
CASTNSGHNTEAFF
>TRBV19|TRBJ1-5|many|-
TGTGCCAGTAGTATTGCGGGGAAGGAGCCCCAGCATTTT
CASSIAGKEPQHF
>TRBV4-3|TRBJ1-6|many|TRBD1
TGCGCCAGCAGCCAAGCAGGGGGGGACTCACCCCTCCACTTT
CASSQAGGDSPLHF
>TRBV25-1|TRBJ2-7|many|TRBD2
TGTGCCAGCACCCCCGGGGGGGAACCAACCGAGCAGTACTTC
CASTPGGEPTEQYF
>TRBV7-2|TRBJ1-2|many|-
TGTGCCAGCAGCTTAGATGGGGGGGCCTATGGCTACACCTTC
CASSLDGGAYGYTF
>TRBV6-2/TRBV6-3|TRBJ2-1|many|-
TGTGCCAGCACAGCGGATGCAGCCTCCCTTCGGGATGAGCAGTTCTTC
CASTADAASLRDEQFF
>TRBV6-2/TRBV6-3|TRBJ1-1|many|-
TGTGCCAGCAGCCCTTCTGACAGGAGCCACTACTGGATGAACACTGAAGCTTTCTTT
CASSPSDRSHYWMNTEAFF
>TRBV28|TRBJ2-6|many|TRBD1
TGTGCCAGCAGTACCGGGACAGTATCTGGGGCCAACGTCCTGACTTTC
CASSTGTVSGANVLTF
>TRBV15|TRBJ1-2|many|-
TGTGCCACCAGCCCCGCTCCGGACTATGGCTACACCTTC
CATSPAPDYGYTF
>TRBV20-1|TRBJ2-1|many|TRBD2
TGCAGTGCTAGAGCTCGACTAGCGGGGAGCGACAATGAGCAGTTCTTC
CSARARLAGSDNEQFF
>TRBV14|TRBJ2-1|many|TRBD2
TGTGCCAGCAGCCAAGATCGATGGCGGGGGGCTTACAATGAGCAGTTCTTC
CASSQDRWRGAYNEQFF